A selection of T cell receptor beta chains follows, all from one sample in a study of blood T cell repertoires in COVID-19. Sequenced by immunoSEQ multiplex PCR; TCRdb stores in-frame clones only, minus some. The sample has approximately 61,000 clones; about 76% are singletons. Sequenced sample: peripheral blood. The receptors originated from a human donor in a cohort sampled during active COVID-19. Both conserved end residues are trimmed from each CDR3.

V,J,CDR3
TRBV4-2,TRBJ1-1,ASSQDRDTEGTEAF
TRBV3-1/TRBV3-2,TRBJ2-5,ASSQGVLAGGPGETQY
TRBV28,TRBJ2-7,ASSPLADRGEQY
TRBV5-1,TRBJ1-2,ASSPGGQGYGYT
TRBV11-2,TRBJ1-2,ASSSPFTPARYGYT
TRBV4-1,TRBJ2-7,ASSIRPGEDLAGVIEQY
TRBV10-3,TRBJ1-2,AIGQGEYGYT
TRBV3-1/TRBV3-2,TRBJ2-1,ASSLHPGTSGRVVNEQF
TRBV6-5,TRBJ1-1,ASSPYGQGNTEAF
TRBV7-2,TRBJ1-2,ASSLEYGGGYT
TRBV2,TRBJ1-3,ASSQGRTGNTIY
TRBV2,TRBJ2-5,ASSRDSRETQY
TRBV12-3/TRBV12-4,TRBJ1-2,ASSPDRVYGYT
TRBV2,TRBJ2-1,ASSTRGEQF
TRBV27,TRBJ2-3,ASSLWRYDTQY
TRBV10-3,TRBJ2-7,AISESGREREQY
TRBV3-1/TRBV3-2,TRBJ2-7,ASSESVYEQY
TRBV28,TRBJ1-2,ASRREDYGYT
TRBV5-1,TRBJ2-7,ASSPARRGGPYEQY
TRBV5-5,TRBJ1-1,ASSPSPGDTEAF
TRBV6-5,TRBJ1-2,ASIKGRGANYGYT
TRBV5-1,TRBJ1-1,ASSSGGLRAF
TRBV7-3,TRBJ1-4,ASSFSKAFSEKLF
TRBV7-3,TRBJ2-1,ASSLTQGTGKF
TRBV7-6,TRBJ2-2,ASSLQPGQTNTGELF
TRBV19,TRBJ1-1,ASSLQLTYPEAF
TRBV19,TRBJ1-2,ASSIADYGYT
TRBV27,TRBJ2-1,ASSLTLTGGVNEQF
TRBV7-9,TRBJ2-3,ASSLGGGTTSTDTQY
TRBV18,TRBJ2-2,ASSPRPLGTEAPGELF
TRBV15,TRBJ2-5,ATSRDPGRGQETQY
TRBV7-2,TRBJ2-1,ASSPDWAYNEQF
TRBV18,TRBJ2-2,ASSGGSDTGELF
TRBV7-9,TRBJ2-3,ASSYGQEESDTQY
TRBV5-4,TRBJ1-2,ASSSKTKNYGYT
TRBV5-6,TRBJ2-5,ASRKTGKETQY
TRBV18,TRBJ2-2,ASSPQGARNTGELF
TRBV29-1,TRBJ2-1,SVEDEGGVSYNEQF
TRBV13,TRBJ2-7,ASSFGRPSYEQY
TRBV5-5,TRBJ1-5,ASSRTGNQPQH
TRBV13,TRBJ2-7,ASSHSQGASYEQY
TRBV19,TRBJ1-1,ASTGVNTEAF
TRBV7-2,TRBJ2-5,ASSFYGVETQY
TRBV28,TRBJ2-3,ASRVREGGTDTQY
TRBV7-2,TRBJ1-6,ASSSVMGGNSPLH
TRBV4-2,TRBJ2-1,ASSQGQSVSYNEQF
TRBV19,TRBJ1-2,ASRYSGAYGYT
TRBV5-4,TRBJ2-5,ASSSGPGGETQY
TRBV19,TRBJ2-7,ASSTGQVVPYEQY
TRBV28,TRBJ2-7,ASGTGRNEQY